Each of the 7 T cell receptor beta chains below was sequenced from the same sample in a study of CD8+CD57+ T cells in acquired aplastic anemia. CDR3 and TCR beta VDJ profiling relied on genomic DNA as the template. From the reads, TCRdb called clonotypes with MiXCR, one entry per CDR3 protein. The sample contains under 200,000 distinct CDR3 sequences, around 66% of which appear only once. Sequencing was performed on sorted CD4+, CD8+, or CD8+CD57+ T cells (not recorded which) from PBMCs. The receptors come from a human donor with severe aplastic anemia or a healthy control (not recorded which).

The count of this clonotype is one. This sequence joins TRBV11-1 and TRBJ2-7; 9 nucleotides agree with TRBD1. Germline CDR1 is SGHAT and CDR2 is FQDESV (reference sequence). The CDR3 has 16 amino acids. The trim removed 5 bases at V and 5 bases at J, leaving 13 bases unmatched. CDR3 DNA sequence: TGTGCCAGCAGCGCCCCTCGGGGACAGGGTTTCCACGAGCAGTACTTC. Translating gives CASSAPRGQGFHEQYF.

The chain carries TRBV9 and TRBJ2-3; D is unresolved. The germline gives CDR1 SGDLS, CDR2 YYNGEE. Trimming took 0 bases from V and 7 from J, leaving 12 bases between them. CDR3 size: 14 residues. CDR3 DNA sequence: TGTGCCAGCAGCGTAGACTATGGAGACAATACGCAGTATTTT. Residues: CASSVDYGDNTQYF.

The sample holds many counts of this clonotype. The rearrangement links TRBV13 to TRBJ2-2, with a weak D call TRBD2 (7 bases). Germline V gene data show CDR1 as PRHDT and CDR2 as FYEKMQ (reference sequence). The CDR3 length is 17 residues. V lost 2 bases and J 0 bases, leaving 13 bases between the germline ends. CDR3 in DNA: TGTGCCAGCAGCTTACCAGGGGCGGGGGCGAACACCGGGGAGCTGTTTTTT. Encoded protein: CASSLPGAGANTGELFF. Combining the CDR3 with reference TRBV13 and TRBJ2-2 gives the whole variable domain AAGVIQSPRHLIKEKRETATLKCYPIPRHDTVYWYQQGPGQDPQFLISFYEKMQSDKGSIPDRFSAQQFSDYHSELNMSSLELGDSALYFCASSLPGAGANTGELFFGEGSRLTVL.

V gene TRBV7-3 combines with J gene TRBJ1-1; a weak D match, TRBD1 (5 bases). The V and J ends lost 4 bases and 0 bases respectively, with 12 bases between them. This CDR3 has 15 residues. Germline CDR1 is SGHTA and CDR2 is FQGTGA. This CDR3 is CASSSTGPMNTEAFF. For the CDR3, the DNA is TGTGCCAGCAGCTCGACGGGGCCCATGAACACTGAAGCTTTCTTT.

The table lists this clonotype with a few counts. DNA for the CDR3: TGTGCCAGCAGCTACTTAGGGGGATACGAGCAGTACTTC. Translating gives CASSYLGGYEQYF. The V and J genes are TRBV7-9 and TRBJ2-7, with TRBD1 as a possible D gene (6 bases). The length of the CDR3 is 13 residues. The V gene lost 4 bases and the J gene lost 4 bases, with 11 bases spanning the gap. Germline CDR1 reads SEHNR; CDR2 reads FQNEAQ (reference sequence).

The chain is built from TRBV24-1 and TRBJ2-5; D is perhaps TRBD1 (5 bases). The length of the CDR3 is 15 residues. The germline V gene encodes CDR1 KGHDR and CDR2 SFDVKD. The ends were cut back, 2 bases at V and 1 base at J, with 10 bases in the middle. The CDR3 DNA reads TGTGCCACCAGTGATTCGTGGGGCAGCCAAGAGACCCAGTACTTC. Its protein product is CATSDSWGSQETQYF.

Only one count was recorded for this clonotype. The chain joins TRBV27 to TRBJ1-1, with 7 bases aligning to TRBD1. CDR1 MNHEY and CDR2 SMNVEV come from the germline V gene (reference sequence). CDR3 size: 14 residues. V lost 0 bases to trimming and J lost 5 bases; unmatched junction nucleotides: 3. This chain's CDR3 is CASSLSSGGTEAFF. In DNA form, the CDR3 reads TGTGCCAGCAGTTTATCGTCAGGGGGGACTGAAGCTTTCTTT.